The 13 T cell receptor beta chains in this list originate from one sample, sequenced in a study of blood T cells in healthy people across ages. The authors ran a second PCR of roughly 6 to 12 cycles using a sample-barcoded 5' primer and a J-beta primer mix. TCRdb redid the calling of the 5' RACE reads with MiXCR, one entry per CDR3 protein. The top ten clones hold approximately 7.7% of a sample with roughly 1,700,000 distinct CDR3 sequences, roughly 27% of them seen once. The sample consisted of blood. These receptor sequences come from a woman younger than 45 in good health.

The chain carries TRBV20-1 and TRBJ2-5, with a possible D match to TRBD2 (7 bases). Per the germline V gene, CDR1 is DFQATT and CDR2 is SNEGSKA (reference sequence). The length of the CDR3 is 13 residues. V was trimmed by 8 bases and J by 9 bases, leaving 22 bases between them. CDR3 in DNA: TGCAGTCCGAAAAAAGCGGGGTGGGGGCCCCAGTACTTC. Translating it yields CSPKKAGWGPQYF.

V usage is TRBV15 and J usage is TRBJ2-7, with TRBD1 matching over 8 bases. Losses at the gene ends were 5 bases for V and 2 bases for J; bases not matched to a gene: 14. Germline CDR1 LNHNV, CDR2 YYDKDF (reference sequence). This CDR3 spans 17 amino acids. The CDR3 nucleotides are TGTGCCACCAGCTATCAGGGGGCGGCGGGGACCCCCTACGAGCAGTACTTC. Protein product: CATSYQGAAGTPYEQYF. The whole variable domain, filled in from reference TRBV15 and TRBJ2-7, reads DAMVIQNPRYQVTQFGKPVTLSCSQTLNHNVMYWYQQKSSQAPKLLFHYYDKDFNNEADTPDNFQSRRPNTSFCFLDIRSPGLGDTAMYLCATSYQGAAGTPYEQYFGPGTRLTVT.

This clonotype showed up many times. CDR3 nucleotides: TGTGCCAGCTCACCACCGACGGGGATTGAGCAGTTCTTC. This encodes CASSPPTGIEQFF. The V and J genes are TRBV18 and TRBJ2-1; maybe TRBD2 (5 bases). The ends were cut back, 0 bases at V and 9 bases at J, with 9 bases in the middle. Germline CDR1 and CDR2: KGHSH and LQKENI. This CDR3 comprises 13 residues. Complete variable domain (other parts from reference TRBV18 and TRBJ2-1): NAGVMQNPRHLVRRRGQEARLRCSPMKGHSHVYWYRQLPEEGLKFMVYLQKENIIDESGMPKERFSAEFPKEGPSILRIQQVVRGDSAAYFCASSPPTGIEQFFGPGTRLTVL.

This sequence joins TRBV9 and TRBJ2-5; D gene uncertain. The V end lost 3 bases, the J end lost 11 bases, and 17 bases lay between the germline ends. The CDR3 consists of 13 residues. Germline loops: CDR1 SGDLS, CDR2 YYNGEE. This CDR3 is CASSATQVNEQYF. The CDR3 DNA follows: TGTGCCAGCAGCGCCACTCAGGTCAATGAGCAGTACTTC.

Turning to this clonotype: This sequence may be a read error, since a much larger clone differs from it by one base. The V and J genes are TRBV29-1 and TRBJ2-5; maybe TRBD1 (5 bases). V was trimmed by 4 bases and J by 4 bases, leaving 13 bases between them. Germline V CDR1 and CDR2: SQVTM, ANQGSEA. The CDR3 has 13 amino acids. CDR3 residues: CSVALRQRETQYF. Written as DNA, the CDR3 is TGCAGCGTTGCTTTGAGACAGCGAGAGACCCAGTACTTC.

This clonotype appeared a few times. The rearrangement links TRBV18 to TRBJ2-1, with D perhaps TRBD1 or TRBD2 (6 bases each). Germline V gives CDR1 KGHSH, CDR2 LQKENI. This CDR3 is built from 16 residues. Trimming took 0 bases from V and 7 from J, leaving 16 bases between them. The DNA for the CDR3 is TGTGCCAGCTCACCACCGGGGGGCCCATTTGCGAATGAGCAGTTCTTC. This sequence encodes CASSPPGGPFANEQFF.

The rearrangement links TRBV7-9 to TRBJ2-2, with TRBD2 matching over 12 bases. The CDR3 extends over 16 amino acids. From germline, CDR1 is SEHNR and CDR2 FQNEAQ (reference sequence). V shed 5 bases, J shed 7 bases, and the junction held 8 bases outside the gene matches. The CDR3 coding sequence is TGTGCCAGCAGCCCCTCCGGACTAGCGGGGATCGGGGAGCTGTTTTTT. Translation: CASSPSGLAGIGELFF. Complete variable domain (other parts from reference TRBV7-9 and TRBJ2-2): DTGVSQNPRHKITKRGQNVTFRCDPISEHNRLYWYRQTLGQGPEFLTYFQNEAQLEKSRLLSDRFSAERPKGSFSTLEIQRTEQGDSAMYLCASSPSGLAGIGELFFGEGSRLTVL.

Regarding this clonotype: An end of the junction does not agree with germline; a read error may underlie this. CDR3 nucleotide sequence: TGCGCCAACAGCTCAGGACAGGGAGTCGGCACAGATACGCAGTATTTT. Translated: CANSSGQGVGTDTQYF. The V and J genes are TRBV5-1 and TRBJ2-3; 8 bases align to TRBD1. The CDR3 extends over 16 amino acids. The V gene's germline CDR1 is SGHRS and CDR2 YFSETQ.

This clonotype was seen repeatedly, ten times or more. The rearrangement joins TRBV20-1 to TRBJ2-5, with 8 bases aligning to TRBD1. The ends lost 3 bases at V and 5 bases at J; junction bases unmatched: 8. CDR3 length equals 14 residues. Germline loops: CDR1 DFQATT, CDR2 SNEGSKA (reference sequence). Written as DNA, the CDR3 is TGCAGTGCTAGGGAGGCAGGGGGCGGGGAGACCCAGTACTTC. Its translation is CSAREAGGGETQYF.

This chain joins TRBV7-2 and TRBJ2-4; 13 bases are a match to TRBD2. The CDR3 loop spans 14 amino acids. Germline V gives CDR1 SGHTA, CDR2 FQGNSA. V was clipped by 5 bases and J by 10 bases; unmatched bases: 5. CDR3: CASSGSGLAGIQYF. The CDR3 DNA is TGTGCCAGCAGCGGGTCGGGACTAGCGGGGATTCAGTACTTC.

As concerns this clonotype: A read error may account for a junction end that differs from germline. The chain recombines TRBV5-1 with TRBJ2-7; D unresolved. The CDR3 length is 13 residues. Germline CDR1 SGHRS, CDR2 YFSETQ. The CDR3 region has the DNA TGCGCCAGCAGCTTTTTTGACTCCAACGAGCAGTACTTC. Translating it yields CASSFFDSNEQYF.

A few counts support this clonotype. The chain links TRBV5-1 to TRBJ1-2; TRBD1 aligns across 12 bases. From germline, CDR1 is SGHRS and CDR2 YFSETQ. Trimming took 4 bases from V and 8 from J; bases not matched to a gene: 15. The CDR3 length is 17 residues. The chain's CDR3 is CASSRGTGGGPYMGYTF. CDR3 DNA sequence: TGCGCCAGCAGCCGGGGGACAGGGGGCGGACCCTATATGGGCTACACCTTC.

This rearrangement joins TRBV27 to TRBJ1-1; D is possibly TRBD1 (6 bases). V lost 8 bases, J lost 1 base, and 11 bases lay in between. The germline V gene encodes CDR1 MNHEY and CDR2 SMNVEV (reference sequence). The CDR3 length is 13 residues. The CDR3 nucleotides read TGTGCCAGCTTGTACAGGGAGAACACTGAAGCTTTCTTT. Amino acid sequence: CASLYRENTEAFF.